This T cell receptor (beta chain) was captured by sequencing in a study of beta chain features in type 1 diabetes. Points from the study as a whole: Type 1 diabetes patients had TCRB CDR3s that were shorter (moderately but significantly so) in all four CD4+ subsets. When VDJ junctions were examined, type 1 diabetes patients showed fewer insertions and more deletions. For patients and controls alike, PCR might favor shorter templates to the same degree.

Regarding this clone: As yet, its antigen is unknown.

CDR1 is GTSNPN and CDR2 is SVGIG in the germline V gene (reference sequence). The CDR3 is 12 amino acids. V lost 2 bases and J lost 1, with 5 bases in between. Expressed TCRB transcripts were sequenced because the isolated RNA had all been reverse transcribed beforehand. TCRdb's copy holds only in-frame clones and misses some; the assay was immunoSEQ multiplex PCR. The sample lists 310,000 or so clones; approximately 10% were seen once. Populations obtained by sorting all exceeded 95% purity. The chain joins TRBV30 to TRBJ1-2; no firm D call. Input material: naive CD4+ T cells from blood. The clonotype comes from a woman younger than 45 in good health. CDR3 in amino acids: CAWSRYNYGYTF. The CDR3 nucleotides read TGTGCCTGGAGTCGCTATAACTATGGCTACACCTTC.